This entry concerns a single TCR beta chain. A read error may produce the germline difference seen at one junction end. This CDR3 is also generated by other DNA sequences in the sample. The data were taken from a study of blood T cell repertoires in COVID-19. Study details: PBMCs, B-cell-depleted T cells, or T cells provided the cDNA or gDNA that made up the material.

The method was immunoSEQ multiplex PCR; TCRdb's version includes in-frame clones alone and lacks a portion of them. The sample has some 130,000 clones; around 89% are singletons. Sequencing was carried out using peripheral blood. This clonotype was obtained from a man in his 60s with COVID-19, enrolled during active disease.

Here the CDR3 DNA reads TGTGCCAGCAGCTTTGAAACAAACCCCGGGACTGGGGCCTATGAGCAGTACTTC. Translation: CASSFETNPGTGAYEQYF. This chain links TRBV5-6 with TRBJ2-7, with D possibly being TRBD2 (6 bases). The germline CDR1 and CDR2 sequences are SGHDT and YYEEEE. This CDR3 spans 18 amino acids.